This TCR beta chain was recorded in a study of CD8 T cells in Susac syndrome. This CDR3 comprises 18 residues. Germline lookup yields CDR1 SEHNR and CDR2 FQNEAQ (reference sequence). Deletions cut 5 bases from V and 4 bases from J, with 24 bases between. RNA in amounts of about 0.5 to 1 ug was reverse transcribed with random hexamers. MiXCR, run by TCRdb on the immunoSEQ multiplex PCR reads, gives a single entry per CDR3 protein. The top ten hold almost 0.095% of the sample, which has 150,000 to 200,000 distinct CDR3 sequences, approximately 95% seen once. Peripheral blood CD8+ and CD4+ T cells were profiled by TCR beta sequencing. Negative isolation was applied to CD8+ and CD4+ T cells, and FACS enrichment was applied to TEMRA cells.

V gene TRBV7-9 combines with J gene TRBJ2-4; D might be TRBD1 (6 bases). The TCR was taken from a human donor with multiple sclerosis. What was sequenced was CD4+ T cells from PBMCs. The CDR3: CASSQPAGEQERKNIQYF. In nucleotides, the CDR3 is TGTGCCAGCAGCCAACCAGCAGGGGAACAGGAACGTAAAAACATTCAGTACTTC.